Included here is one T cell receptor (beta chain) sequence, with context. CDR1 is SGHRS and CDR2 is YFSETQ in the germline V gene. This CDR3 is built from 14 residues. Trimming took off 4 bases at V and 2 bases at J, with 12 bases between the two ends. Here immunoSEQ multiplex PCR was the method, and the copy in TCRdb shows in-frame clones only, minus some. The table includes about 69,000 clones, roughly 92% detected once. This entry comes from a study of T cell changes during pregnancy in multiple sclerosis. This specimen was peripheral blood, taken in the third trimester of pregnancy. This TCR derives from a female donor in good health, enrolled as a control in a pregnancy study. This chain uses TRBV5-1 with TRBJ1-2; D remains unclear. The CDR3 sequence: CASSRPDGNYGYTF. The CDR3 region has the DNA TGCGCCAGCAGCCGCCCCGACGGGAACTATGGCTACACCTTC.